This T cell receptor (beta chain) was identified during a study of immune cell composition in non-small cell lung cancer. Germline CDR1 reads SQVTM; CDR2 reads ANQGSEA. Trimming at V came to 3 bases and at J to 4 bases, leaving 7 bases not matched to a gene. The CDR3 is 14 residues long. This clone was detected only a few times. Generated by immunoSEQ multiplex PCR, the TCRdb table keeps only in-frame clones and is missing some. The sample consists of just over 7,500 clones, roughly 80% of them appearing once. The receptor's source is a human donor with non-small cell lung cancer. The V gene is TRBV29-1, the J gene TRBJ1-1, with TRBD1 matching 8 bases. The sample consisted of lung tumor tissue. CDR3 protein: CSVESAGGPTEAFF. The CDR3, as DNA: TGCAGCGTTGAGTCGGCAGGGGGCCCCACTGAAGCTTTCTTT.